Below, 8 T cell receptor beta chains from the same sample are listed, as sequenced in a study of OX40 agonist ivuxolimab in advanced cancers. TCRdb's table, derived via immunoSEQ multiplex PCR, lists solely in-frame clones and lacks some. Of roughly 9,900 clones listed, about 73% are singletons. This specimen consisted of CD4+ or CD8+ T cells sorted from blood, obtained in a trial of the OX40 agonist ivuxolimab. The receptor set was obtained from an adult with an advanced solid tumor such as melanoma, head and neck, liver or kidney cancer.

This chain joins TRBV5-1 and TRBJ2-1; the D is unclear. Germline V gene sequence: CDR1 SGHRS, CDR2 YFSETQ. CDR3 length: 15 amino acids. Trimming stripped 3 bases from V and 9 bases from J, with 19 bases between. The CDR3 loop reads CASSSEPSYAIEQFF. The DNA of the CDR3 is TGCGCCAGCAGCTCCGAGCCCAGCTACGCGATTGAGCAGTTCTTC.

The chain joins TRBV11-2 to TRBJ2-7; D is unclear. The germline gives CDR1 SGHAT, CDR2 FQNNGV. This CDR3 has 12 amino acids. Trimming cost V 1 base and J 4 bases, with 5 bases left between them. The chain's CDR3 is CASSLVGYEQYF. CDR3 in DNA: TGTGCCAGCAGCTTAGTTGGTTACGAGCAGTACTTC. Together with reference TRBV11-2 and TRBJ2-7, the CDR3 gives the full variable domain: EAGVAQSPRYKIIEKRQSVAFWCNPISGHATLYWYQQILGQGPKLLIQFQNNGVVDDSQLPKDRFSAERLKGVDSTLKIQPAKLEDSAVYLCASSLVGYEQYFGPGTRLTVT.

The chain joins TRBV4-2 to TRBJ1-5, with D perhaps matching TRBD1 (5 bases). The CDR3 contains 18 residues. Between the trimmed V and J ends, which lost 0 bases and 0 bases, there was a span of 15 bases. Germline CDR1 and CDR2: LGHNA and YNFKEQ. The CDR3 DNA reads as TGTGCCAGCAGCCAAGATGGTAAACAGGCGAATAGCAATCAGCCCCAGCATTTT. It encodes CASSQDGKQANSNQPQHF.

This clone is medium-sized within its sample. The chain links TRBV7-9 to TRBJ2-1; D uncertain. The germline V gene encodes CDR1 SEHNR and CDR2 FQNEAQ (reference sequence). The germline V and J ends were trimmed by 1 base and 5 bases, with 12 bases remaining between them. CDR3 length: 15 residues. The CDR3 DNA reads TGTGCCAGCAGCTTAGGCGCCTCCCCGAACAATGAGCAGTTCTTC. It encodes CASSLGASPNNEQFF.

V gene TRBV4-1 combines with J gene TRBJ2-1; no reliable D call. V lost 2 bases and J 8 bases, leaving 7 bases between the germline ends. This CDR3 is built from 12 residues. Per the germline V gene, CDR1 is MGHRA and CDR2 is YSYEKL. CDR3 residues: CASSQFGDEQFF. CDR3 nucleotide sequence: TGCGCCAGCAGCCAATTCGGCGATGAGCAGTTCTTC.

The J gene is TRBJ2-6, the V gene TRBV2; 9 bases map to TRBD1. Germline V gives CDR1 SNHLY, CDR2 FYNNEI. The J segment lost 11 bases and the V segment lost 8 bases, leaving 13 bases of the junction unmatched. This CDR3 is built from 15 residues. In DNA form, the CDR3 reads TGTGCCAGCCTAAGGGTGGGGACAGGGAAACACGTCCTGACTTTC. Translation: CASLRVGTGKHVLTF.

For this clone: In the same sample, other DNA sequences code for this CDR3. The J gene is TRBJ1-5, the V gene TRBV27; D might be TRBD1 (5 bases). CDR3 size: 14 residues. V was shortened by 5 bases and J by 4 bases, with 12 bases between the two germline ends. Germline V CDR1 and CDR2: MNHEY, SMNVEV (reference sequence). CDR3 amino acids: CASSHRDSNQPQHF. Here the CDR3 DNA reads TGTGCCAGCAGTCACCGGGACTCTAATCAGCCCCAGCATTTT.

V is TRBV4-1 and J is TRBJ1-4; D not certain. The CDR3 contains 15 residues. Germline loops: CDR1 MGHRA, CDR2 YSYEKL. V lost 0 bases and J lost 6, with 11 bases in between. The CDR3: CASSQEEAFHEKLFF. The CDR3 DNA reads TGCGCCAGCAGCCAAGAGGAGGCTTTTCATGAAAAACTGTTTTTT.